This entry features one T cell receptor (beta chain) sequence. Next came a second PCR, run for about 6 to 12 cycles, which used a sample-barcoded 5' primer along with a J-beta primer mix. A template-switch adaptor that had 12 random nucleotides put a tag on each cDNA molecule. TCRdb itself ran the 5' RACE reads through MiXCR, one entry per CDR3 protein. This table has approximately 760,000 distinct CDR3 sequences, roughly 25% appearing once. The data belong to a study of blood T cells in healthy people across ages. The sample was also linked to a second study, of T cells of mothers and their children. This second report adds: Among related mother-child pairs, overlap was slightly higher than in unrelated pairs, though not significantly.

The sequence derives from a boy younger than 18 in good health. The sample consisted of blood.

CDR3 sequence: CSARDLVLGDRYGYTF. DNA of the CDR3: TGCAGTGCTAGAGATCTAGTTCTGGGGGACCGCTATGGCTACACCTTC. V gene TRBV20-1 combines with J gene TRBJ1-2; D is possibly TRBD1 (5 bases). The ends were cut back, 0 bases at V and 4 bases at J, with 18 bases in the middle. The germline V gene has CDR1 DFQATT and CDR2 SNEGSKA (reference sequence). This CDR3 is 16 amino acids long.